The subject of this entry is one TCR beta chain. The antigen is not known. This sample is drawn from a study of regulatory T cells in long-lasting Graves disease. Time point specified: newly diagnosed GD, antithyroid drugs for less than 3 months. Scientists built the TCR library using RNA that was extracted from PBMCs. The patients were enrolled through endocrinology in Xi'an, China. Peripheral blood, at roughly 9 milliliters, went into EDTA tubes. General study results and limits: Patients whose Graves' disease persisted exhibited lower TCR diversity than those newly diagnosed.

Researchers made TCR beta libraries by using iRepertoire HTBI primers and running Arm-PCR on CDR3 regions. TCRdb passed the multiplex PCR reads through MiXCR, listing each CDR3 protein once. The sample shows about 530,000 distinct CDR3 sequences, about 16% of them seen only once. The ends lost 2 bases at V and 5 bases at J; junction bases unmatched: 7. Per the germline V gene, CDR1 is SGHRS and CDR2 is YFSETQ. This CDR3 has 15 residues. This sample was also put to use in a study of T cells in Graves' hyperthyroidism and ophthalmopathy. That publication notes: The majority of expanded thyroid clonotypes above 0.001 also appeared in blood.

The TCR sequence derives from a middle-aged woman with Graves disease. This sample comprised peripheral blood mononuclear cells (PBMCs), obtained at new diagnosis, from a patient treated with antithyroid drugs. This rearrangement joins TRBV5-1 to TRBJ2-5; 9 bases fit TRBD2. CDR3 sequence: CASSFSGLAGETQYF. CDR3 nucleotide sequence: TGCGCCAGCAGCTTCTCGGGACTAGCTGGGGAGACCCAGTACTTC.